Below are 12 T cell receptor beta chains sequenced from a single sample in a study of response to subunit inactivated influenza vaccine. MiXCR was run by TCRdb on the RT-PCR reads, yielding one entry per CDR3 protein. The data show hundreds of thousands of distinct CDR3 sequences, 11% seen once. This same sample was also taken into another study, of T cells expressing NK-cell markers. That paper adds: UMIs were included in TCR beta cDNA generated by 5'RACE template switching.

The sample here was PBMCs from blood, taken on the day of vaccination. The receptors come from a man in his fifties or sixties who received an inactivated influenza vaccine.

The chain links TRBV28 to TRBJ2-4; maybe TRBD2 (6 bases). The V end lost 2 bases, the J end lost 6 bases, and 8 bases lay between the germline ends. CDR3 length equals 13 residues. Germline V gene lookup returns CDR1 MDHEN and CDR2 SYDVKM. The CDR3 region is CASSLRGRNIQYF. The CDR3 DNA reads as TGTGCCAGCAGTTTACGGGGGAGAAACATTCAGTACTTC.

V gene TRBV11-2 combines with J gene TRBJ1-4; 9 positions match TRBD1. There are 17 residues in the CDR3. The germline CDR1 and CDR2 sequences are SGHAT and FQNNGV. V shed 0 bases and J 7 bases; nucleotides not matched to a gene: 9. The chain's CDR3 is CASSLEGSGTGLEKLFF. CDR3 sequence (DNA): TGTGCCAGCAGCTTAGAAGGGTCTGGGACAGGGCTTGAAAAACTGTTTTTT.

In its sample, this clonotype was seen a few times. The J gene is TRBJ1-1, the V gene TRBV5-1; no clear D gene. V was pared by 0 bases and J by 4 bases, with 13 bases between. The germline V gene encodes CDR1 SGHRS and CDR2 YFSETQ. The CDR3 runs 15 residues. As DNA, the CDR3 is TGCGCCAGCAGCTTGGGGAGTAGCGGTGGCACTGAAGCTTTCTTT. This codes for CASSLGSSGGTEAFF.

This clonotype appeared a few times. This chain connects TRBV4-2 to TRBJ2-1; the match to TRBD2 covers 9 bases. The CDR3 loop spans 23 amino acids. After removal of 4 bases from V and 0 bases from J, the junction contained 25 bases not matched to a gene. CDR1 and CDR2 from the germline V gene are LGHNA and YNFKEQ. The CDR3 sequence is CASSPSRWSITVSGGLSYNEQFF. The DNA for the CDR3 is TGTGCCAGCAGCCCCAGTCGATGGTCTATCACCGTTAGCGGGGGCCTCTCCTACAATGAGCAGTTCTTC.

V and J are TRBV20-1 and TRBJ2-1; 13 bases line up with TRBD2. The trim removed 6 bases at V and 7 bases at J, leaving 6 bases unmatched. The germline V gene has CDR1 DFQATT and CDR2 SNEGSKA (reference sequence). The CDR3 covers 14 residues. Here the CDR3 reads CSARTSGSRNEQFF. The DNA for the CDR3 is TGCAGTGCAAGGACTAGCGGGAGTCGTAATGAGCAGTTCTTC.

This chain links TRBV12-3 or TRBV12-4 with TRBJ2-3; D remains ambiguous. V gave up 4 bases and J gave up 9 bases, with 11 bases separating them. This CDR3 contains 12 residues. The CDR3 protein is CASSYDGRTQYF. CDR3 DNA: TGTGCCAGCAGTTATGACGGAAGGACGCAGTATTTT.

This clonotype has more than one count but fewer than ten. The rearrangement links TRBV3-1 to TRBJ2-7, with TRBD1 as a possible D gene (6 bases). The CDR3 extends over 14 amino acids. CDR1 and CDR2 from the germline V gene are LGHDT and YNNKEL (reference sequence). V gave up 2 bases and J gave up 2 bases, with 10 bases separating them. CDR3 in DNA: TGTGCCAGCAGCCAATTCAGGGGTCCCTACGAGCAGTACTTC. It is translated as CASSQFRGPYEQYF.

The chain couples TRBV15 to TRBJ2-2; D is uncertain. This CDR3 spans 13 amino acids. Germline-derived CDR1 and CDR2 are LNHNV and YYDKDF (reference sequence). The V and J ends lost 8 bases and 5 bases respectively, with 12 bases between them. The CDR3 region is CATRSVRTGELFF. CDR3 nucleotide sequence: TGTGCCACCCGGTCCGTGAGGACCGGGGAGCTGTTTTTT.

This clonotype came up a few times. V gene TRBV20-1 combines with J gene TRBJ2-3, with a tentative D call TRBD2 (5 bases). V lost 4 bases to trimming and J lost 5 bases, with 10 bases between them. The CDR3 has 12 amino acids. The V gene's germline CDR1 is DFQATT and CDR2 SNEGSKA (reference sequence). The CDR3 protein is CSAKRGVDTQYF. As DNA, the CDR3 is TGCAGTGCTAAACGGGGTGTAGATACGCAGTATTTT.

This clonotype has just a few counts. The V gene is TRBV12-3 or TRBV12-4, the J gene TRBJ2-3, with TRBD2 matching over 8 bases. V shed 8 bases, J shed 2 bases, and the junction held 15 bases outside the gene matches. The CDR3 runs 17 residues. CDR3 DNA sequence: TGTGCCAGCCTACCTGAACCTCGGACTAGCTTCACAGATACGCAGTATTTT. Translating gives CASLPEPRTSFTDTQYF.

A few counts support this clonotype. This rearrangement joins TRBV20-1 to TRBJ2-3, with D maybe TRBD2 (6 bases). CDR1 is DFQATT, CDR2 SNEGSKA, per germline (reference sequence). This CDR3 is 17 amino acids long. V lost 3 bases and J 5 bases, leaving 24 bases between the germline ends. As DNA, the CDR3 is TGCAGTGCTAGTCGAGGGGCTAGCGCAGAGGAGCTAGATACGCAGTATTTT. Encoded protein: CSASRGASAEELDTQYF.

The V and J genes are TRBV20-1 and TRBJ2-5, with D perhaps TRBD2 (6 bases). Trimming stripped 1 base from V and 2 bases from J, with 20 bases between. CDR1 is DFQATT and CDR2 is SNEGSKA in the germline V gene (reference sequence). The CDR3 is 17 residues long. The CDR3 sequence: CSARGGWGAGRQETQYF. The DNA of the CDR3 is TGCAGTGCTAGAGGGGGTTGGGGTGCGGGGAGACAAGAGACCCAGTACTTC.